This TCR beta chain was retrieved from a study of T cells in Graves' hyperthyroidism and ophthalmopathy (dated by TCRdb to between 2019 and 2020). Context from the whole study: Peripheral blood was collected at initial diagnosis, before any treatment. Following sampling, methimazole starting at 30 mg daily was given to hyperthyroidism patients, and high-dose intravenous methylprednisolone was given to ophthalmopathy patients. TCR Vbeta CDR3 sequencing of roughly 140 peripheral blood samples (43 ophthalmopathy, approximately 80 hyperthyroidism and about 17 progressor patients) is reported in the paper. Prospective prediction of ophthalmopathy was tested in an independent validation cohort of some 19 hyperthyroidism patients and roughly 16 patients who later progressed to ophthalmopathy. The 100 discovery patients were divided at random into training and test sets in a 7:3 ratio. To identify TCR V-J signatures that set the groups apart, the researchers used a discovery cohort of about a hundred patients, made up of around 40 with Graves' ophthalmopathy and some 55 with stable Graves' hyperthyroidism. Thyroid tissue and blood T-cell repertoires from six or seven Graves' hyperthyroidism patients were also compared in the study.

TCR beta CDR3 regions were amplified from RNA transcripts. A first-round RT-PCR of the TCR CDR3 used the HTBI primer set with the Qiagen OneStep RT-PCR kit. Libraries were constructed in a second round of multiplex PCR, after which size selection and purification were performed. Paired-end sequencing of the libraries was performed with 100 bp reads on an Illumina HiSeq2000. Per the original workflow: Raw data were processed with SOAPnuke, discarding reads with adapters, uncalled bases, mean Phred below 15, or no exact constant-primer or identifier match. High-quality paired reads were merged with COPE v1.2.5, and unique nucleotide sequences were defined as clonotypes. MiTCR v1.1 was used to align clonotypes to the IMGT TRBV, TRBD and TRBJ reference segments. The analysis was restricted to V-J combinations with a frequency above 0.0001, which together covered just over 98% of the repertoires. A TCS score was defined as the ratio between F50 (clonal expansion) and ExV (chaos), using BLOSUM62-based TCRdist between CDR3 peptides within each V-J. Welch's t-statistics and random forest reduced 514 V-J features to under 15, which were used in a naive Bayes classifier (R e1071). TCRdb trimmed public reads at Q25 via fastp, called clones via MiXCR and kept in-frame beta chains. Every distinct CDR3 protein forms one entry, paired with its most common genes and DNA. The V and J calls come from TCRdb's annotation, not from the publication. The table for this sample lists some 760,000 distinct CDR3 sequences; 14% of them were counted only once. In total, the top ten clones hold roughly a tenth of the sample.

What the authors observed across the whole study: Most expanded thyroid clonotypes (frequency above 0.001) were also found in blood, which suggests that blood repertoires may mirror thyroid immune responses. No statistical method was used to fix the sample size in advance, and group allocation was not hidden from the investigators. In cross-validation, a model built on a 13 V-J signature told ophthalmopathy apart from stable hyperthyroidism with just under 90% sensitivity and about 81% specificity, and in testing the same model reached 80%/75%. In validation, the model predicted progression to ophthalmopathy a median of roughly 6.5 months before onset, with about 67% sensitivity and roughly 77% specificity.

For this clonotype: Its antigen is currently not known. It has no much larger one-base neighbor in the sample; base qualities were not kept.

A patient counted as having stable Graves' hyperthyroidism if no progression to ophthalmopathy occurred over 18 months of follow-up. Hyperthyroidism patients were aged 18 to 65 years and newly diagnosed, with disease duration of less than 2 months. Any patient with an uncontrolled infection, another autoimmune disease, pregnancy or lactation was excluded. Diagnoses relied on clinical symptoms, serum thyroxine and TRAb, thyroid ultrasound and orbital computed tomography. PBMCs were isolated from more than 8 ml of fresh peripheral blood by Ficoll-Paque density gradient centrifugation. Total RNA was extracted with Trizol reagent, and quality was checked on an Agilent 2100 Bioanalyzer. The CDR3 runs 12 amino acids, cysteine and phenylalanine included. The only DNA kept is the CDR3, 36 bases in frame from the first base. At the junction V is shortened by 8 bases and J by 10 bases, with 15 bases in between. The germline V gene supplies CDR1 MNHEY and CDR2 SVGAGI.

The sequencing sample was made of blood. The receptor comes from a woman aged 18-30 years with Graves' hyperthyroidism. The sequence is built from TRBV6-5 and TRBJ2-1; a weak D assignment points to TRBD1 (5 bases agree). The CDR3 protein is CASERTGQEQFF. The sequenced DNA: TGTGCCAGCGAAAGAACAGGTCAGGAGCAGTTCTTC.